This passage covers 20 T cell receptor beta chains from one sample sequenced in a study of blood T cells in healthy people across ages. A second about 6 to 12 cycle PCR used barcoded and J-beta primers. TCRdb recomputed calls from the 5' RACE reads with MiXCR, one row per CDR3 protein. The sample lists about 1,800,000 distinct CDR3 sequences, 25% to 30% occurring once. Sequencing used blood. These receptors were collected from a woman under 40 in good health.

CDR3 residues: CASEGQGGTEAFF. Here the CDR3 DNA reads TGCGCCAGCGAGGGACAGGGTGGAACTGAAGCTTTCTTT. The V gene is TRBV10-2, the J gene TRBJ1-1, with 9 bases lining up with TRBD1. V dropped 8 bases and J dropped 5; count of bases not matched to a gene: 6. This CDR3 contains 13 residues. In germline, CDR1 is WSHSY, CDR2 SAAADI.

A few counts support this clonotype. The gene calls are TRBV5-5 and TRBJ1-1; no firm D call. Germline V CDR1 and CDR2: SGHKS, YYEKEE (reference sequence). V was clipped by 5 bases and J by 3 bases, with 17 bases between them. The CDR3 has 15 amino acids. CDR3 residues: CASRRLWASDTEAFF. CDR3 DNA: TGTGCCAGCAGACGCTTATGGGCCAGCGACACTGAAGCTTTCTTT.

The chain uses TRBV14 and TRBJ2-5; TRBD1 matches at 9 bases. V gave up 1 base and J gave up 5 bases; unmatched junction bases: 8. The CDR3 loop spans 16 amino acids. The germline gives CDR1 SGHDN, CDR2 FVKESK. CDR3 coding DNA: TGTGCCAGCAGCCAAGGGTCCTCGACAGGGGGGGAGACCCAGTACTTC. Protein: CASSQGSSTGGETQYF.

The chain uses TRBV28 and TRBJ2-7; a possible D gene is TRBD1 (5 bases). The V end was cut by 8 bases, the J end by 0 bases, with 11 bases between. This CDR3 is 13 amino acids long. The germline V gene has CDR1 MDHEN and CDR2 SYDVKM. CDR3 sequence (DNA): TGTGCCAGCCTAGGGGATAGCTCCTACGAGCAGTACTTC. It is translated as CASLGDSSYEQYF. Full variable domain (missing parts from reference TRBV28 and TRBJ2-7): DVKVTQSSRYLVKRTGEKVFLECVQDMDHENMFWYRQDPGLGLRLIYFSYDVKMKEKGDIPEGYSVSREKKERFSLILESASTNQTSMYLCASLGDSSYEQYFGPGTRLTVT.

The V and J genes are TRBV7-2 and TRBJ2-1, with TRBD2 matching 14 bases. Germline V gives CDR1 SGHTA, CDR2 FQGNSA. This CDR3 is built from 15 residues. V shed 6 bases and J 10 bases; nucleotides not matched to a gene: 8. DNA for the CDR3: TGTGCCAGCAGACCGGGACTAGCGGGAGATGACGAGCAGTTCTTC. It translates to CASRPGLAGDDEQFF.

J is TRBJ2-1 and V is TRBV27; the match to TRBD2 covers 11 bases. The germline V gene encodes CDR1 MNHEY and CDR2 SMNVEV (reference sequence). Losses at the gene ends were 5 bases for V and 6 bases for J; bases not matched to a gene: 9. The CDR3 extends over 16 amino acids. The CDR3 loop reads CASSTTSGRVLNEQFF. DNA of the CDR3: TGTGCCAGCAGTACTACTAGCGGGAGAGTTCTCAATGAGCAGTTCTTC.

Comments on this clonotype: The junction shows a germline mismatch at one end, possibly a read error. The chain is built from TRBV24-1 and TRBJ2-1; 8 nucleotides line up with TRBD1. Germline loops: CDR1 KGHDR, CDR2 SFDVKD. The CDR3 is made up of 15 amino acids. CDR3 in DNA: TGTGCCATCAGTGACCAGGGACAGGCCAACGGGGAGCAGTTCTTC. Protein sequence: CAISDQGQANGEQFF.

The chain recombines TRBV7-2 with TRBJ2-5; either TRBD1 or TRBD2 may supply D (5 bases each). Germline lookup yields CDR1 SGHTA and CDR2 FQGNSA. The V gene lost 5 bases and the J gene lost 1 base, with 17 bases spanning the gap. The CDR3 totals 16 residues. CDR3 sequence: CASSHPPGTLQETQYF. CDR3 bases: TGTGCCAGCAGCCATCCCCCGGGGACCCTCCAAGAGACCCAGTACTTC.

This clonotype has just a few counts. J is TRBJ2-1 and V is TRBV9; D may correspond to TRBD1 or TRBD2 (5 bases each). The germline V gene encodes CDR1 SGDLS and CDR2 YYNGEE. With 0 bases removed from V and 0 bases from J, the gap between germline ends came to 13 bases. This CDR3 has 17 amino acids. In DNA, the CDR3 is TGTGCCAGCAGCGTAGCTACGGGACCTAACTCCTACAATGAGCAGTTCTTC. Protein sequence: CASSVATGPNSYNEQFF.

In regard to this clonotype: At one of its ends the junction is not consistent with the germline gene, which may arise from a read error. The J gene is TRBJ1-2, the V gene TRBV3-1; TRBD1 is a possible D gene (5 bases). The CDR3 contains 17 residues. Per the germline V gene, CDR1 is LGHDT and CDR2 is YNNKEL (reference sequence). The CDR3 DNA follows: TGTGCCAGCAGCCTACTTCTAAGGGGAACCCGTGGCTATGGCGACACCTTC. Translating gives CASSLLLRGTRGYGDTF. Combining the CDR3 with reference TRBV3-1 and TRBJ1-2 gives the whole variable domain DTAVSQTPKYLVTQMGNDKSIKCEQNLGHDTMYWYKQDSKKFLKIMFSYNNKELIINETVPNRFSPKSPDKAHLNLHINSLELGDSAVYFCASSLLLRGTRGYGDTFGSGTRLTVV.

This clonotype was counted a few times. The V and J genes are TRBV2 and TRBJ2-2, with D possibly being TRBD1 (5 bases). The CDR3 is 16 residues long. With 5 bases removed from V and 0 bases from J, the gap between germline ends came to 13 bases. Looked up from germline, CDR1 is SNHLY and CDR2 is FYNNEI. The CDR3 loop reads CASSRTYSANTGELFF. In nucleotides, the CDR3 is TGTGCCAGCAGTCGGACATACAGCGCGAACACCGGGGAGCTGTTTTTT.

CDR3 bases: TGTGCCAGCAGTTTAGGAGACCCCCGAGGGACTGAAGCTTTCTTT. It encodes CASSLGDPRGTEAFF. The chain uses TRBV28 and TRBJ1-1; D is undetermined. The V end lost 2 bases, the J end lost 5 bases, and 15 bases lay between the germline ends. The CDR3 covers 15 residues. Germline V gene sequence: CDR1 MDHEN, CDR2 SYDVKM.

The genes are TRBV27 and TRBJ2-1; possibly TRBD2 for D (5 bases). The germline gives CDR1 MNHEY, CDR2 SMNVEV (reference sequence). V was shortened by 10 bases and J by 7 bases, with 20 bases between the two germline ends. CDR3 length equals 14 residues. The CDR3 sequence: CATRKMGRGNEQFF. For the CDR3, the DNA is TGTGCCACCAGGAAAATGGGCAGAGGGAATGAGCAGTTCTTC.

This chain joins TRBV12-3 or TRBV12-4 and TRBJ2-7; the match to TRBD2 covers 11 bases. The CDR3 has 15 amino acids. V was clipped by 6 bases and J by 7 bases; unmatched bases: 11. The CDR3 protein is CASRLTSGVFNEQYF. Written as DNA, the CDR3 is TGTGCCAGCAGACTGACTAGCGGGGTCTTCAATGAGCAGTACTTC.

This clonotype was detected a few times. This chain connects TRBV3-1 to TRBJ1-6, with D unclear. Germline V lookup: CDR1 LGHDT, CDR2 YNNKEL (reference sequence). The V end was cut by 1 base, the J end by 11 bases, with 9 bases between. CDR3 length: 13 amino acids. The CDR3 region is CASSQVADPPLHF. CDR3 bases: TGTGCCAGCAGCCAAGTCGCGGATCCACCCCTCCACTTT. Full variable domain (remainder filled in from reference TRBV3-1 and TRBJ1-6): DTAVSQTPKYLVTQMGNDKSIKCEQNLGHDTMYWYKQDSKKFLKIMFSYNNKELIINETVPNRFSPKSPDKAHLNLHINSLELGDSAVYFCASSQVADPPLHFGNGTRLTVT.

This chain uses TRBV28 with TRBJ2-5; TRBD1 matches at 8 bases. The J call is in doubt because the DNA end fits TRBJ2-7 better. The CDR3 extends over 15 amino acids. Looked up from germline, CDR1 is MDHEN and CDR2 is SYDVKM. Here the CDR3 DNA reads TGTGCCAGCAGTGTTTATGGACAGGGAGTGTACGAGCAGTACTTC. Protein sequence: CASSVYGQGVYEQYF.

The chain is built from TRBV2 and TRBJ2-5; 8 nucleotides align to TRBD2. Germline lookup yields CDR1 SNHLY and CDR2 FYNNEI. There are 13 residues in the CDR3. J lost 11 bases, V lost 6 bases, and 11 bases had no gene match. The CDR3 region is CASRGLAGNEQYF. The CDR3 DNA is TGTGCCAGCAGGGGGCTAGCGGGCAATGAGCAGTACTTC.

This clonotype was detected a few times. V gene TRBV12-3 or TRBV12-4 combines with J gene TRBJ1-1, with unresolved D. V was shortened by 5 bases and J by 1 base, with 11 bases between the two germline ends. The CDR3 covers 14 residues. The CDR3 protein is CASSLRTPNTEAFF. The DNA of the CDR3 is TGTGCCAGCAGTCTTCGAACACCGAACACTGAAGCTTTCTTT.

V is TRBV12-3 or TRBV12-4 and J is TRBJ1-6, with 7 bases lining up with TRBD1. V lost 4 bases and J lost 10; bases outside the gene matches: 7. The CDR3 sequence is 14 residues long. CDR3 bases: TGTGCCAGCAGTTACGACAGGGTCGGGTCACCCCTCCACTTT. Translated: CASSYDRVGSPLHF.

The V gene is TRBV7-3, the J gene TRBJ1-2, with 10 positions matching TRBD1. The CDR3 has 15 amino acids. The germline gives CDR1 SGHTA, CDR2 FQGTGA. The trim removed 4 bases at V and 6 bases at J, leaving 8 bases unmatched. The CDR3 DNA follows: TGTGCCAGCAGCTCCGGGGGGACAGGGGATAATGGCTACACCTTC. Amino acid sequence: CASSSGGTGDNGYTF.